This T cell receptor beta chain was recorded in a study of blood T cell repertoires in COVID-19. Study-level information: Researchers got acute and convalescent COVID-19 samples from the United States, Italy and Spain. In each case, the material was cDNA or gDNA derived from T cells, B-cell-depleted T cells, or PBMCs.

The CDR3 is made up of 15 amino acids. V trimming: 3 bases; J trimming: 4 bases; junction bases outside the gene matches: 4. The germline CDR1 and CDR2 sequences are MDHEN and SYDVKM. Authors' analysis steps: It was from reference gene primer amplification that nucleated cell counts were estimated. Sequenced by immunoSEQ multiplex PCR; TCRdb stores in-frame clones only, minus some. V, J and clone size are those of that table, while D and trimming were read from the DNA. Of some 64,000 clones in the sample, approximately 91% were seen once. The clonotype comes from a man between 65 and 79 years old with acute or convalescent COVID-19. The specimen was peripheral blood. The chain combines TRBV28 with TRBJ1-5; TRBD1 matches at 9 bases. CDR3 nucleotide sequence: TGTGCCAGCAGTTTGGGACAGGGCGCTAATCAGCCCCAGCATTTT. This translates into CASSLGQGANQPQHF.